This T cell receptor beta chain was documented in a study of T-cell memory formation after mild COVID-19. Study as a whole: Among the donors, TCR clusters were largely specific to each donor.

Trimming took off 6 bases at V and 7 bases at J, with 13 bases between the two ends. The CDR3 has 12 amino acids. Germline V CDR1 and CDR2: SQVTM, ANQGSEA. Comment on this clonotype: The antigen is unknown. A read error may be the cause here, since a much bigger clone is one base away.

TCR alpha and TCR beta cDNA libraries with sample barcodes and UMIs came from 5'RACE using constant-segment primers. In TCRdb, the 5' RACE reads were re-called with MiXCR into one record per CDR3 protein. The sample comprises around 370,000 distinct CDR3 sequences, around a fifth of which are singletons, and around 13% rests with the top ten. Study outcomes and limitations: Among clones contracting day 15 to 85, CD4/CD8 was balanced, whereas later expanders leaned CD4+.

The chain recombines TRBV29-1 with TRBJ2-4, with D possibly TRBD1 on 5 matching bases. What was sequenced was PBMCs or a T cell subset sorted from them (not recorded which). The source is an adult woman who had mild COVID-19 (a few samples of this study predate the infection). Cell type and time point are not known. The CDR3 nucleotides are TGCAGCGTGGTGACAGAGACGAACATTCAGTACTTC. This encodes CSVVTETNIQYF. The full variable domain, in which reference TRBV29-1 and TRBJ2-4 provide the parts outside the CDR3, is SAVISQKPSRDICQRGTSLTIQCQVDSQVTMMFWYRQQPGQSLTLIATANQGSEATYESGFVIDKFPISRPNLTFSTLTVSNMSPEDSSIYLCSVVTETNIQYFGAGTRLSVL.